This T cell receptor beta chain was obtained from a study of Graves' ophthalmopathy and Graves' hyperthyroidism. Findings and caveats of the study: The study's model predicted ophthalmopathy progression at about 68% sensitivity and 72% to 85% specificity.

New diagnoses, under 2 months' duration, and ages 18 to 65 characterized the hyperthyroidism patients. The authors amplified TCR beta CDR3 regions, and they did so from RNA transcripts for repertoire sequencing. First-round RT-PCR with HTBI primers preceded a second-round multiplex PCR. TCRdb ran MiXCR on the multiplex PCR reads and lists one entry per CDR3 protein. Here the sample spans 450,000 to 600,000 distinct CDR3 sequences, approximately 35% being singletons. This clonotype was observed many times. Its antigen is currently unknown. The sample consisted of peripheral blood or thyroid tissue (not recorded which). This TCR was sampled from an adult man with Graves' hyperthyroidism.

CDR3 nucleotide sequence: TGTGCCAGTAGTACCCCCCGCGGCGGGGAGCTGTTTTTT. It encodes CASSTPRGGELFF. The chain employs TRBV19 and TRBJ2-2; D is undetermined. V lost 4 bases and J lost 7, with 10 bases in between. This CDR3 spans 13 amino acids. From germline, CDR1 is LNHDA and CDR2 SQIVND (reference sequence).